This T cell receptor (beta chain) is from a study of technical replicates of blood from a handful of donors. The protocol was immunoSEQ multiplex PCR, while the TCRdb copy is restricted to in-frame clones and leaves out a portion. The sample lists 60,000 to 80,000 clones, nearly 90% seen once, with around 4.4% in the top ten. The sequence was obtained from a human donor in good health. Some clones in this sample may be carry-over from other donors' samples. Sequencing was carried out using PBMCs.

The CDR3 DNA reads as TGCGCCAGCAGCCAAAGACGGAGCTCCTACGAGCAGTACTTC. It specifies CASSQRRSSYEQYF. J is TRBJ2-7 and V is TRBV4-3; D is unclear. V lost 2 bases and J 0 bases, leaving 8 bases between the germline ends. Germline V gives CDR1 LGHNA, CDR2 YSLEER. The CDR3 sequence is 14 residues long.